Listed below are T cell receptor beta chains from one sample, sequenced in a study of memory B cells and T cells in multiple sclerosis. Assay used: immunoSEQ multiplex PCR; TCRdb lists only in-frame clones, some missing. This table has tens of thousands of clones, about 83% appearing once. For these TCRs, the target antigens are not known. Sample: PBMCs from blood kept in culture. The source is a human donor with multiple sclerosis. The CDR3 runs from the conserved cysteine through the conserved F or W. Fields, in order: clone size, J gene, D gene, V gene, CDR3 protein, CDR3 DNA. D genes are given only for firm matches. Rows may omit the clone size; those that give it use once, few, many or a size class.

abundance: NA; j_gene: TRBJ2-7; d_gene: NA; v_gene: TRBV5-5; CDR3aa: CASSLWAGEAYEQYF; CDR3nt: TGTGCCAGCAGCTTGTGGGCAGGCGAAGCCTACGAGCAGTACTTC
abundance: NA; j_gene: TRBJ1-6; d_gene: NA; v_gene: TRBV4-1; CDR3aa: CASSQVSVSPLHF; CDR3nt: TGCGCCAGCAGCCAAGTATCCGTTTCACCCCTCCACTTT
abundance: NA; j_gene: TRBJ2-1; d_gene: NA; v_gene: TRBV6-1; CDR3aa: CASSEDGANNEQFF; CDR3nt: TGTGCCAGCAGTGAGGACGGGGCAAACAATGAGCAGTTCTTC
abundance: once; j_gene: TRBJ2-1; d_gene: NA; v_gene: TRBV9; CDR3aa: CASSQTPYNEQFF; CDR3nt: TGTGCCAGCAGCCAGACCCCGTACAATGAGCAGTTCTTC
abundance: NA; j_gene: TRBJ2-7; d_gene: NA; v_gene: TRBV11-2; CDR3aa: CASSLPTGTYEQYF; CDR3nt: TGTGCCAGCAGCTTACCGACGGGGACCTACGAGCAGTACTTC
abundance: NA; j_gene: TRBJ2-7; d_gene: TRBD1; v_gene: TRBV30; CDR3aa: CAWSVTGGRSYEQYF; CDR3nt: TGTGCCTGGAGTGTAACAGGGGGTCGGTCCTACGAGCAGTACTTC
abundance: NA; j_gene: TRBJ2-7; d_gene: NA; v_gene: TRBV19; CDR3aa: CASSATSYEQYF; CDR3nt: TGTGCCAGTAGTGCTACCTCCTACGAGCAGTACTTC
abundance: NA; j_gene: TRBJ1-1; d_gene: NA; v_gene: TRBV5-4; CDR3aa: CASSLGGGPEAFF; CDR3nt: TGTGCCAGCAGCTTGGGCGGGGGTCCTGAAGCTTTCTTT
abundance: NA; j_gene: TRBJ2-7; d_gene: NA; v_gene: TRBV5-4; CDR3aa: CASSLELGIGSYEQYF; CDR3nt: TGTGCCAGCAGCTTGGAGTTGGGGATCGGTTCCTACGAGCAGTACTTC
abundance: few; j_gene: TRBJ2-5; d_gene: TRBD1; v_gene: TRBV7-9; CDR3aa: CASSFRDRVAGGETQYF; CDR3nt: TGTGCCAGCAGCTTCAGGGACAGGGTTGCGGGTGGAGAGACCCAGTACTTC
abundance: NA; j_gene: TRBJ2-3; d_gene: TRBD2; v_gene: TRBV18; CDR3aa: CASSPLSGVGDTQYF; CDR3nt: TGTGCCAGCTCACCACTTAGCGGGGTTGGAGATACGCAGTATTTT
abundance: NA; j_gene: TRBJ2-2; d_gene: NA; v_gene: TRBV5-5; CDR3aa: CASSLGPGGNTGELFF; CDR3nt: TGTGCCAGCAGCTTAGGGCCGGGTGGGAACACCGGGGAGCTGTTTTTT
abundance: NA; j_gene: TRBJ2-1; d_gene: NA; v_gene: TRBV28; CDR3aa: CASRLRDINNEQFF; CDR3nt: TGTGCCAGCAGACTCCGGGACATAAACAATGAGCAGTTCTTC
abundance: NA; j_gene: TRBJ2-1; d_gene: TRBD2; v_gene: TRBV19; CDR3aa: CASSSGTSGYNEQFF; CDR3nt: TGTGCCAGTAGCAGTGGGACTAGCGGGTACAATGAGCAGTTCTTC
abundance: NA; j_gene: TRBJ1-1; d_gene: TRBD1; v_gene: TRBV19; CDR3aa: CASSRQGVIAEAFF; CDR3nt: TGTGCCAGTAGTCGACAGGGGGTAATCGCTGAAGCTTTCTTT
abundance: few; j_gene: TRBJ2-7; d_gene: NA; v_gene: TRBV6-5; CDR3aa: CASTLGRNLAEQYF; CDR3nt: TGTGCCAGCACTCTAGGGAGGAATCTCGCCGAGCAGTACTTC
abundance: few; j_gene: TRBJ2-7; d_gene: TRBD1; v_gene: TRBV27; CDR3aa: CASRPGQVSYEQYF; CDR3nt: TGTGCCAGCAGACCGGGACAGGTTTCCTACGAGCAGTACTTC
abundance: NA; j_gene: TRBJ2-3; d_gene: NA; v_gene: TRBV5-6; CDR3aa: CASSLADRISTDTQYF; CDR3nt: TGTGCCAGCAGCTTGGCCGACAGGATCAGCACAGATACGCAGTATTTT
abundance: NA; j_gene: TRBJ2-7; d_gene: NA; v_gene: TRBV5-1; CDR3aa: CASSLVAGSYEQYF; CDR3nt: TGCGCCAGCAGCTTGGTAGCAGGCTCCTACGAGCAGTACTTC
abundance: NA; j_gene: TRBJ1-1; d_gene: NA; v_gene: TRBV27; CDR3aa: CASSWALIGRTEAFF; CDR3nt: TGTGCCAGCAGTTGGGCTTTGATCGGGCGCACTGAAGCTTTCTTT
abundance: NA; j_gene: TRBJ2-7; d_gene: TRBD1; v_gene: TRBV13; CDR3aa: CASSTTRQGPSYEQYF; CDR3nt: TGTGCCAGCAGCACAACCCGACAGGGACCTTCCTACGAGCAGTACTTC
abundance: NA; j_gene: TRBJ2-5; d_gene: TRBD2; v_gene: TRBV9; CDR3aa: CASSVDSSGALQETQYF; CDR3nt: TGTGCCAGCAGCGTAGATAGTAGCGGGGCCCTCCAAGAGACCCAGTACTTC
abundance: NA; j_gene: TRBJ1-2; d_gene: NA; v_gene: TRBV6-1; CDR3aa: CASSEREDGYTF; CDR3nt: TGTGCCAGCAGTGAAAGGGAAGATGGCTACACCTTC
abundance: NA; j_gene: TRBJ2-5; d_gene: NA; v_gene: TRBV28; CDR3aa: CASSLLEEETQYF; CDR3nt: TGTGCCAGCAGTTTACTGGAGGAAGAGACCCAGTACTTC
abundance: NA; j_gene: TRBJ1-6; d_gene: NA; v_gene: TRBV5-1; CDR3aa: CASRGPVDSPLHF; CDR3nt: TGCGCCAGCCGAGGGCCTGTTGATTCACCCCTCCACTTT
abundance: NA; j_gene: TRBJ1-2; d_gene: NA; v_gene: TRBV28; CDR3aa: CAILSSVGYTF; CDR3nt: TGTGCCATTCTCTCCAGCGTTGGCTACACCTTC
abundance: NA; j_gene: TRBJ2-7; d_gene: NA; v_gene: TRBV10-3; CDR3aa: CAISGGLSRKYEQYF; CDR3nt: TGTGCCATCAGTGGTGGCCTCTCGCGGAAGTACGAGCAGTACTTC
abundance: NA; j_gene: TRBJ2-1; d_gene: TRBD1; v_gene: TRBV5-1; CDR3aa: CASSLTGGSYNEQFF; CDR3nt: TGCGCCAGCAGTTTGACAGGGGGCTCCTACAATGAGCAGTTCTTC
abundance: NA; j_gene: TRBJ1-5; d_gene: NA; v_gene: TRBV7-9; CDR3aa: CASSPPGSGNQPQHF; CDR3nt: TGTGCCAGCAGCCCCCCTGGCTCGGGGAATCAGCCCCAGCATTTT
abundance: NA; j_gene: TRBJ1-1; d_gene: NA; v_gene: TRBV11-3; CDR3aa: CASSLGGNTEAFF; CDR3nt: TGTGCCAGCAGCTTAGGGGGGAACACTGAAGCTTTCTTT
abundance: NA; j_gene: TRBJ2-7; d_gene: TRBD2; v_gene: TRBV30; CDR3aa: CAWREGYEQYF; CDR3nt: TGTGCCTGGCGGGAGGGCTACGAGCAGTACTTC
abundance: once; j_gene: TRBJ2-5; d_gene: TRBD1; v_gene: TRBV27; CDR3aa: CASRRTGGSETQYF; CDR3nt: TGTGCCAGCAGGCGGACAGGGGGCTCGGAGACCCAGTACTTC
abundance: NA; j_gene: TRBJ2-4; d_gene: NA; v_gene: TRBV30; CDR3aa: CAWSEDKNIQYF; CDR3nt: TGTGCCTGGAGTGAGGACAAGAACATTCAGTACTTC
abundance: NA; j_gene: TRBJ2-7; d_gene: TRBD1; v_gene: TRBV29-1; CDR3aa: CSVGGQGNYEQYF; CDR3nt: TGCAGCGTTGGGGGACAGGGTAACTACGAGCAGTACTTC
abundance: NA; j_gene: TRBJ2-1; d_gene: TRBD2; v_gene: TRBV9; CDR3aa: CASSVGASGGGLSYNEQFF; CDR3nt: TGTGCCAGCAGCGTAGGCGCTAGCGGGGGGGGTTTGTCCTACAATGAGCAGTTCTTC
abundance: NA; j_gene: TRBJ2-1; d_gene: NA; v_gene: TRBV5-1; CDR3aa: CASSLVAGPYNEQFF; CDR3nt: TGCGCCAGCAGCTTGGTTGCGGGGCCCTACAATGAGCAGTTCTTC
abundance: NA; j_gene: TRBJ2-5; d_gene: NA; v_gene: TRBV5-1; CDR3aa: CASSPAGLSAETQYF; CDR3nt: TGCGCCAGCAGCCCAGCGGGCCTATCGGCGGAGACCCAGTACTTC
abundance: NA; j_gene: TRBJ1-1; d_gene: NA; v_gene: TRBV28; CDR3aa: CASSFWARRNTEAFF; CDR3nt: TGTGCCAGCAGTTTTTGGGCCAGGAGGAACACTGAAGCTTTCTTT
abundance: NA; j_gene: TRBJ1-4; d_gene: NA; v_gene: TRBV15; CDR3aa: CATSPNFPNEKLFF; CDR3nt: TGTGCCACCAGCCCTAATTTTCCTAATGAAAAACTGTTTTTT
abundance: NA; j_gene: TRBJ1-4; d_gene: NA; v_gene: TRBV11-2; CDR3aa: CASSLDWGRGSGKLFF; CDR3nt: TGTGCCAGCAGCTTAGATTGGGGCAGGGGATCGGGAAAACTGTTTTTT
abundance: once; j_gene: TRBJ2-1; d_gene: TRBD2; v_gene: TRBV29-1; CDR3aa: CSVWTSGSSYNEQFF; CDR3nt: TGCAGCGTTTGGACTAGCGGGAGCTCCTACAATGAGCAGTTCTTC
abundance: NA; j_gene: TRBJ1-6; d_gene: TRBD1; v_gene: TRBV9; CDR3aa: CASSHRQGWSYNSPLHF; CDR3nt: TGTGCCAGCAGCCATCGACAGGGATGGTCCTATAATTCACCCCTCCACTTT
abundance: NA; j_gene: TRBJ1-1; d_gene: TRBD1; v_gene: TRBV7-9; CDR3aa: CASSGVRDRAEAFF; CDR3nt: TGTGCCAGCAGCGGCGTCCGGGACAGGGCTGAAGCTTTCTTT
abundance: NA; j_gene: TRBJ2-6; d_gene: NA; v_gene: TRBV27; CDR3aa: CASRGHSGANVLTF; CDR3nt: TGTGCCAGCCGCGGTCACTCTGGGGCCAACGTCCTGACTTTC
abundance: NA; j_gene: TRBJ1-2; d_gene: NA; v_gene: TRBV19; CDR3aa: CASRRIGQNYGYTF; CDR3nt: TGTGCCAGTAGGAGAATCGGACAGAACTATGGCTACACCTTC
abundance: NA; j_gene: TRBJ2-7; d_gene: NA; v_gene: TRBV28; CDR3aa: CASDASSSYEQYF; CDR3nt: TGTGCCAGCGACGCTTCTAGCTCCTACGAGCAGTACTTC
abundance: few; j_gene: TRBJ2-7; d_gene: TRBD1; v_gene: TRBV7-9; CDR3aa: CASSLAADRRYEQYF; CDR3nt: TGTGCCAGCAGCTTAGCGGCGGACAGGCGCTACGAGCAGTACTTC
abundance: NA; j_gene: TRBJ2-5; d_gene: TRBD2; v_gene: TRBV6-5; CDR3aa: CASSYLTSGGRETQYF; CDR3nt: TGTGCCAGCAGTTACCTTACTAGCGGGGGAAGGGAGACCCAGTACTTC
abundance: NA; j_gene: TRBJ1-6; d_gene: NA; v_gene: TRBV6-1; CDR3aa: CATLTRTFNSPLHF; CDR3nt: TGTGCCACCTTGACACGGACATTTAATTCACCCCTCCACTTT
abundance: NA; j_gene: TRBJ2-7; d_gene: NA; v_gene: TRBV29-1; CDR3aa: CSVQTGPYEQYF; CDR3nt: TGCAGCGTTCAGACGGGACCCTACGAGCAGTACTTC
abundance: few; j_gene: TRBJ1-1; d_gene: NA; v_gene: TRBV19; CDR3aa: CASSYGGEDEAFF; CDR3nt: TGTGCCAGTAGTTATGGCGGTGAAGATGAAGCTTTCTTT
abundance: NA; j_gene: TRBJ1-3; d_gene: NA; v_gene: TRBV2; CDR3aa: CASIAGVNTIYF; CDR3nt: TGTGCCAGCATTGCGGGGGTAAACACCATATATTTT
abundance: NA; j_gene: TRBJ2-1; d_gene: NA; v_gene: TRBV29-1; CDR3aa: CSVEDRRNAYNEQFF; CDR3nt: TGCAGCGTTGAAGATCGGAGGAATGCCTACAATGAGCAGTTCTTC
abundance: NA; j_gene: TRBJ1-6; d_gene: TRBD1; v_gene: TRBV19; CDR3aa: CASTSDREVSPLHF; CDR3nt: TGTGCCAGTACCTCGGACAGGGAGGTCTCACCCCTCCACTTT
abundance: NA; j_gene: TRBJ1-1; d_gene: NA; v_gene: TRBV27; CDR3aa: CASSLSWVTEAFF; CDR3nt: TGTGCCAGCAGCCTTTCATGGGTCACTGAAGCTTTCTTT